This TCR beta chain is from a study of T cells after yellow fever vaccination. As concerns this clonotype: Its antigen is unknown.

Per the germline V gene, CDR1 is SEHNR and CDR2 is FQNEAQ (reference sequence). Trimming pared 1 base from V and 9 bases from J, leaving 17 bases between. The CDR3 loop spans 15 amino acids. Findings and limits, study-wide: One caveat is that FACS-sorted repertoires could contain abundant clonotypes contaminating from the bulk population. Clonotypes shared by both compartments, CD4 and CD8, made up a small share.

TCRdb processed the 5' RACE reads anew with MiXCR; each CDR3 protein has one entry. The repertoire holds a few hundred thousand distinct CDR3 sequences, with around 3.9% as singletons. The sequence was obtained from a young man who received the YFV17D yellow fever vaccine. Sequencing used PBMCs, obtained 5 days after the yellow fever booster vaccination. This chain uses TRBV7-9 with TRBJ2-3; possible D gene TRBD1, 6 bases. CDR3 nucleotide sequence: TGTGCCAGCAGCTTAGGGACCGGACAGTACGAAACGCAGTATTTT. Residues: CASSLGTGQYETQYF.